The 4 T cell receptor beta chains presented below share a single source sample, sequenced in a study of cytomegalovirus exposure and HLA in healthy donors. With 60 Vbeta and 13 Jbeta primers, the PCR was carried out. Sequencing used immunoSEQ multiplex PCR; TCRdb keeps in-frame clones, though not all of them. The data contain 200,000 to 300,000 clones, over 75% of them seen just once; the ten biggest clones take up about 0.47%. Sequencing was carried out using PBMCs. These receptors came from a boy aged 5-17 years in good health and CMV-seronegative.

This clone was seen only a few times. This CDR3 is CASSRRLAAHEQYF. CDR3 in DNA: TGTGCCAGCAGCCGGAGACTAGCGGCCCACGAGCAGTACTTC. The V call is TRBV7-8, the J call TRBJ2-7; 9 positions match TRBD2. The J segment lost 5 bases and the V segment lost 5 bases, leaving 7 bases of the junction unmatched. The CDR3 is 14 residues long. CDR1 is SGHVS, CDR2 FQNEAQ, per germline.

This clone has ten or more counts. The chain combines TRBV6-4 with TRBJ2-6, with D uncertain. There are 15 residues in the CDR3. V was pared by 0 bases and J by 0 bases, with 3 bases between. The germline V gene encodes CDR1 MRHNA and CDR2 SNTAGT. CDR3 loop: CASSDSVSGANVLTF. CDR3 nucleotide sequence: TGTGCCAGCAGTGACTCCGTCTCTGGGGCCAACGTCCTGACTTTC.

The V call is TRBV30, the J call TRBJ2-2, with D unclear. CDR1 and CDR2 (germline): GTSNPN, SVGIG (reference sequence). The CDR3 length is 15 residues. V lost 5 bases to trimming and J lost 5 bases, with 18 bases between them. CDR3 amino acids: CAWDSHTTLTGELFF. CDR3 DNA sequence: TGTGCCTGGGACTCTCATACGACTTTGACCGGGGAGCTGTTTTTT.

This chain uses TRBV30 with TRBJ2-7, with D perhaps TRBD2 (5 bases). CDR1 and CDR2 from the germline V gene are GTSNPN and SVGIG (reference sequence). The CDR3 length is 15 residues. Trimming took 4 bases from V and 2 from J, leaving 18 bases between them. Here the CDR3 reads CAWIAEGTFAYEQYF. The CDR3 DNA reads as TGTGCCTGGATAGCCGAGGGAACGTTTGCCTACGAGCAGTACTTC.